This T cell receptor (beta chain) was sequenced during a study of blood T cell repertoires in COVID-19 (TCRdb year 2020). About the study as a whole: Samples covering the acute and convalescent phases of COVID-19 were provided by collaborators in the United States, Italy and Spain. The material from the prospective study consisted of cDNA or gDNA derived from T cells, B-cell-depleted T cells, or PBMCs. Nearly every sample came with metadata listing a de-identified subject ID, COVID-19 status, age in years and sex. The samples were drawn from the first 160 participants of the ongoing ImmuneRACE study and from roughly 1,300 subjects provided by 6 global collaborators. Subjects who had been exposed to COVID-19, were actively infected with it, or had recovered from it provided the deeply sampled blood TCRbeta repertoires that made up the dataset. The repertoires were made available in a free public database intended to serve as a resource for research on the immune response to SARS-CoV-2. HLA class I and class II types, where available, came from metadata supplied by the sample provider rather than from assay-based typing. General findings and caveats noted by the study authors: How much clinical and demographic metadata was included differed by source and by participant, and the metadata was provided uncurated.

The immunoSEQ Assay, a bias-controlled multiplex PCR, was used to amplify TCRbeta CDR3 regions from genomic DNA. The authors' pipeline ran thus. Nucleated cell counts per sample were estimated from amplification of reference gene primers within the assay. To quantify the absolute abundance of each unique TCRbeta CDR3 rearrangement, sequence reads were collapsed and filtered. For each sample, productive Simpson clonality was calculated as the square root of Simpson's diversity index over productive rearrangements. The table comes from immuneACCESS by way of TCRdb, which keeps in-frame sequences with V and J called. Part of the clones is missing from these tables; in studies checked, under half for an unresolved V gene and the rest for unknown reasons. D and trimming come from the DNA, and the V and J calls and clone size come from that table. Recorded for this sample are over 150,000 clones; around 83% of them occurred a single time. About 12% of the sample is in the top ten clones.

One collaborating source in Seattle enrolled patients while the patients were actively infected and followed the patients over time throughout the course of disease. Each collaborating institution followed its own protocols to collect whole blood in K2EDTA tubes. For TCRbeta analysis, collaborators shipped samples as frozen whole blood, isolated PBMCs, or DNA extracted from either of those sample types. V is trimmed back by 5 bases and J by 7 bases, and the junction contains 10 bases that no gene match accounts for. The CDR3, from cysteine to phenylalanine, totals 14 residues. Only CDR3 DNA is held: 42 bases, read in frame from base 1. The germline V gene (reference sequence) specifies MNHEY as CDR1 and SMNVEV as CDR2. Note on this clone: Its antigen remains undetermined. No qualities accompany the bases; no much larger clone lies one base away.

The sequence was collected from a woman between 55 and 75 years old with COVID-19, enrolled during active disease. The sample consisted of peripheral blood. The chain employs TRBV27 and TRBJ1-2; 7 bases in between match TRBD1. The sequence in DNA is TGTGCCAGCAGTCCCCAGACAGGGAGGAGTGGCTACACCTTC. Translation gives CASSPQTGRSGYTF.